This T cell receptor beta chain stems from a study of T cell responses to AZD1222 COVID-19 vaccine. Method: immunoSEQ multiplex PCR; TCRdb's copy keeps in-frame clones and lacks some. The table has more than 150,000 clones, about 92% seen once. The junction had 20 bases not matched to a gene; V was cut back by 0 bases and J by 7 bases. This CDR3 has 19 residues. Germline V gives CDR1 MRHNA, CDR2 SNTAGT. The rearrangement joins TRBV6-4 to TRBJ1-2; 7 nucleotides agree with TRBD1. The clonotype was recovered from an adult in good health. The sequencing here drew on peripheral blood, taken on day 0 of AZD1222 vaccination. The CDR3 protein is CASSDSKGWRTGLVGGYTF. The CDR3 coding sequence is TGTGCCAGCAGTGACTCGAAAGGATGGCGGACAGGCCTCGTTGGTGGCTACACCTTC.